These 14 T cell receptor gamma chains came from one sample sequenced in a study of Vδ1+ human thymocytes. Extracted RNA was reverse transcribed into cDNA. The CDR3 regions were amplified by multiplex PCR from V-gene primers to a constant-region primer. TCRdb used CATT to re-call clones from the multiplex PCR reads. The sample has about 22,000 gamma-chain clones; around 13% are singletons. Study-level points and caveats: Thymic TRG and TRD repertoires appeared highly polyclonal.

No antigen has been assigned to these receptors. What was sequenced was Vdelta1+ gamma-delta thymocytes from the thymus. As for subset: FACS-sorted CD3+ TCRalphabeta- TCRVdelta1+ TCRVdelta2- thymocytes. These receptors all stem from a child under two years old who had congenital heart surgery.

This sequence joins TRGV4 and TRGJ1 or TRGJ2. This CDR3 comprises 13 residues. V lost 5 bases to trimming and J lost 9 bases; unmatched junction nucleotides: 13. CDR1 is EGSTGY, CDR2 YDSYTSSV, per germline. In nucleotides, the CDR3 is TGTGCCACCTGGGTTCAGGTCGGAGCTAAGAAACTCTTT. Translated, it gives CATWVQVGAKKLF.

About this clone: The identical CDR3 is also encoded by other nucleotide sequences in the sample. The chain joins TRGV9 to TRGJP. The CDR3 is 17 residues long. Germline V CDR1 and CDR2: GITISATS, ISYDGTV (reference sequence). V lost 0 bases and J lost 7; bases outside the gene matches: 6. The CDR3 sequence: CALWEVLLELGKKIKVF. The CDR3, as DNA: TGTGCCTTGTGGGAGGTGCTGCTGGAGTTGGGCAAAAAAATCAAGGTATTT.

The rearrangement uses TRGV4 and TRGJ1 or TRGJ2. From germline, CDR1 is EGSTGY and CDR2 YDSYTSSV. Trimming took 1 base from V and 5 from J; bases not matched to a gene: 8. This CDR3 spans 14 amino acids. CDR3 protein: CATWDGFSDYKKLF. The DNA of the CDR3 is TGTGCCACCTGGGATGGTTTCTCGGATTATAAGAAACTCTTT.

The chain recombines TRGV9 with TRGJ1 or TRGJ2. This CDR3 region has 19 residues. Per germline, CDR1 GITISATS and CDR2 ISYDGTV (reference sequence). V trimming: 0 bases; J trimming: 10 bases; junction bases outside the gene matches: 27. The CDR3 here is CALWEVQSPSPELSTKKLF. The CDR3 nucleotides are TGTGCCTTGTGGGAGGTGCAATCCCCATCCCCCGAATTAAGTACAAAGAAACTCTTT.

The gene calls are TRGV3 and TRGJ1 or TRGJ2. The J segment lost 1 base and the V segment lost 0 bases, leaving 9 bases of the junction unmatched. Germline-derived CDR1 and CDR2 are VTNTFY and YDVSTARD (reference sequence). The CDR3 contains 16 residues. CDR3 loop: CATWDRPRDNYYKKLF. DNA for the CDR3: TGTGCCACCTGGGACAGGCCAAGGGATAATTATTATAAGAAACTCTTT.

Remarks on this clone: A single base separates this from a much larger clone, so it may be a read error. Other DNA sequences from this sample encode an identical CDR3 as well. The chain links TRGV9 to TRGJ1 or TRGJ2. Germline V gives CDR1 GITISATS, CDR2 ISYDGTV (reference sequence). The CDR3 runs to 12 residues. In DNA form, the CDR3 reads TGTGCTTTGTGGGAGGTGGATTATAAGAAACTCTTT. This gives the protein CALWEVDYKKLF.

There are a few counts of this clone. This sample includes further DNA sequences coding for the same CDR3. The chain uses TRGV9 and TRGJ1 or TRGJ2. Germline V CDR1 and CDR2: GITISATS, ISYDGTV (reference sequence). The CDR3 contains 11 residues. V was clipped by 3 bases and J by 12 bases; unmatched bases: 8. CDR3: CALWEPQGKLF. The CDR3 region has the DNA TGTGCCTTGTGGGAGCCTCAAGGGAAACTCTTT.

The chain uses TRGV8 and TRGJ1 or TRGJ2. J lost 7 bases, V lost 0 bases, and 3 bases had no gene match. The length of the CDR3 is 12 residues. Germline V CDR1 and CDR2: VENAVY, YDSYNSRV. In nucleotides, the CDR3 is TGTGCCACCTGGGATAGGGAGTATAAGAAACTCTTT. Residues: CATWDREYKKLF.

The chain carries TRGV5 and TRGJ1 or TRGJ2. Germline assignment: CDR1 VINAFY and CDR2 YDVSNSKD. J was trimmed by 5 bases and V by 0 bases; bases with no gene match: 7. This CDR3 comprises 14 residues. CDR3 sequence reads: CATWDRERNYKKLF. The CDR3 DNA reads as TGTGCCACCTGGGACAGGGAGAGAAATTATAAGAAACTCTTT.

For this clone: In the same sample, other DNA sequences code for this CDR3. This rearrangement joins TRGV4 to TRGJP2. J gave up 0 bases and V 9 bases, and 10 bases lay outside the gene matches. The germline V gene encodes CDR1 EGSTGY and CDR2 YDSYTSSV. The CDR3 sequence is 15 residues long. The CDR3 here is CATRAGYSSDWIKTF. The DNA of the CDR3 is TGTGCCACCCGTGCCGGTTATAGTAGTGATTGGATCAAGACGTTT.

This clone was seen a handful of times. This chain uses TRGV9 with TRGJ1 or TRGJ2. The ends lost 3 bases at V and 11 bases at J; junction bases unmatched: 7. In germline, CDR1 is GITISATS, CDR2 ISYDGTV (reference sequence). The CDR3 length is 11 residues. Here the CDR3 reads CALWESGEKLF. The CDR3 DNA sequence: TGTGCCTTGTGGGAGTCGGGGGAGAAACTCTTT.

This clone was seen once. The rearrangement links TRGV4 to TRGJ1 or TRGJ2. Germline lookup yields CDR1 EGSTGY and CDR2 YDSYTSSV. This CDR3 contains 16 residues. The ends lost 5 bases at V and 3 bases at J; junction bases unmatched: 16. As DNA, the CDR3 is TGTGCCACCTGGGTCCGGGAAGGGGATATTTATTATAAGAAACTCTTT. This encodes CATWVREGDIYYKKLF.

As regards this clone: At one end, the junction sequence differs from germline, possibly due to a read error. The chain links TRGV8 to TRGJ1 or TRGJ2. CDR3 length: 16 amino acids. The germline V gene has CDR1 VENAVY and CDR2 YDSYNSRV. This CDR3 is CTTWDNDTDHYYKKLF. For the CDR3, the DNA is TGTACCACCTGGGATAACGACACGGATCATTATTATAAGAAACTCTTT.

This clone was detected only a few times. The V call is TRGV2, the J call TRGJ1 or TRGJ2. Germline CDR1 EGSNGY, CDR2 YDSYNSKV. V lost 3 bases, J lost 4 bases, and 9 bases stayed unmatched. The CDR3 has 14 residues. CDR3: CATWDSRPYYKKLF. For the CDR3, the DNA is TGTGCCACCTGGGACTCACGTCCGTATTATAAGAAACTCTTT.